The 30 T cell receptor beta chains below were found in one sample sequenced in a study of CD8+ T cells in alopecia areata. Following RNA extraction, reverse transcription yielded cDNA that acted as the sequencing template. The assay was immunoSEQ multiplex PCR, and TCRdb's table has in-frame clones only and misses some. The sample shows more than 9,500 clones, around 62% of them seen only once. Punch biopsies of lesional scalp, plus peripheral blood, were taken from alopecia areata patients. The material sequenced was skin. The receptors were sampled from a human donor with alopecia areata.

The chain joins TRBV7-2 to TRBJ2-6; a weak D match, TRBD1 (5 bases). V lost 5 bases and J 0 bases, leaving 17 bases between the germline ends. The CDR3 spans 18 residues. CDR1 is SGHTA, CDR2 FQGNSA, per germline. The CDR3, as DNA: TGTGCCAGCAGCCGTGGTGGGGCAGGCTCCTCTGGGGCCAACGTCCTGACTTTC. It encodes CASSRGGAGSSGANVLTF.

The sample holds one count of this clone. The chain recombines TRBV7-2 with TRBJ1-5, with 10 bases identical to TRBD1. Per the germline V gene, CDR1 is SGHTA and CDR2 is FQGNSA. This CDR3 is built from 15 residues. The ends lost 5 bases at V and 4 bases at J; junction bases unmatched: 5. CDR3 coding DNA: TGTGCCAGCAGCACCCGGGGACAGGGGAATCAGCCCCAGCATTTT. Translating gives CASSTRGQGNQPQHF. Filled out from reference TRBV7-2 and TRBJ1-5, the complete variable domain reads GAGVSQSPSNKVTEKGKDVELRCDPISGHTALYWYRQSLGQGLEFLIYFQGNSAPDKSGLPSDRFSAERTGGSVSTLTIQRTQQEDSAVYLCASSTRGQGNQPQHFGDGTRLSIL.

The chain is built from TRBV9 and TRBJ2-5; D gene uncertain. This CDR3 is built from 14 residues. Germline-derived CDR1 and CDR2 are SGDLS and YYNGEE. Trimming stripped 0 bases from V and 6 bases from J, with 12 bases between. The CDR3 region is CASSVGKGRQTQYF. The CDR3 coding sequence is TGTGCCAGCAGCGTAGGGAAAGGAAGGCAGACCCAGTACTTC.

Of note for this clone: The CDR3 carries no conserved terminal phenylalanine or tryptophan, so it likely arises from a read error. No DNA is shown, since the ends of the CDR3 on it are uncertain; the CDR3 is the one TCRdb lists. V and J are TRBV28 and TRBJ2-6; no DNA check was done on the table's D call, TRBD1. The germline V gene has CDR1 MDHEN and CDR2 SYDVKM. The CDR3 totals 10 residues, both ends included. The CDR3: CASSLPRTGL.

The CDR3 protein is CASSQDPTLTYEQYF. Here the CDR3 DNA reads TGCGCCAGCAGCCAGGATCCCACCCTAACCTACGAGCAGTACTTC. J is TRBJ2-7 and V is TRBV4-1; D unresolved. Germline CDR1 MGHRA, CDR2 YSYEKL. CDR3 length: 15 amino acids. Trimming pared 3 bases from V and 2 bases from J, leaving 14 bases between.

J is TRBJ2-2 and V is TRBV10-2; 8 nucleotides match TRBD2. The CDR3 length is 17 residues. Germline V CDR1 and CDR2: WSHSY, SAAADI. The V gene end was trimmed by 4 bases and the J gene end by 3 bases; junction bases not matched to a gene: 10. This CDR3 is CASSVRAGASYTGELFF. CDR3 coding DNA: TGCGCCAGCAGTGTAAGAGCGGGAGCATCATACACCGGGGAGCTGTTTTTT.

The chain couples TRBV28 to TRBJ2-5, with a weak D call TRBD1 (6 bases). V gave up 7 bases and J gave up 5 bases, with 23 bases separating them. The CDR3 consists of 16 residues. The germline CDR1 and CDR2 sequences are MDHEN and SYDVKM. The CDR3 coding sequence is TGTGCCAGCAAGGTCATGGTACAGGGCCTCGCGGAGACCCAGTACTTC. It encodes CASKVMVQGLAETQYF.

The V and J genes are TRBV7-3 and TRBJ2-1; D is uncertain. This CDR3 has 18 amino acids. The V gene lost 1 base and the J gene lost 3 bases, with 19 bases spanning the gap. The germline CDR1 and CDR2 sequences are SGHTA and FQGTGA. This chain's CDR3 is CASSLSPRQAADYNEQFF. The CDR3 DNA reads TGTGCCAGCAGCTTAAGCCCGCGGCAGGCGGCGGACTACAATGAGCAGTTCTTC.

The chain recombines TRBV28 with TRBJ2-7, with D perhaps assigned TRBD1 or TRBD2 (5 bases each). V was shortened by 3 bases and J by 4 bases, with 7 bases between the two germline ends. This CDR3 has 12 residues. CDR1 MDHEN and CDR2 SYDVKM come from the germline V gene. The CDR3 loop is CASSLGVYEQYF. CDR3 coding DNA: TGTGCCAGCAGTTTGGGGGTGTACGAGCAGTACTTC.

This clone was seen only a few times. CDR3 protein: CASSKDRGRVVEKLFF. The CDR3 coding sequence is TGCGCCAGCAGCAAGGACAGGGGGCGGGTAGTTGAAAAACTGTTTTTT. The chain uses TRBV5-1 and TRBJ1-4, with 11 bases that match TRBD1. Trimming took 4 bases from V and 7 from J; bases not matched to a gene: 9. The CDR3 is 16 residues long. Looked up from germline, CDR1 is SGHRS and CDR2 is YFSETQ.

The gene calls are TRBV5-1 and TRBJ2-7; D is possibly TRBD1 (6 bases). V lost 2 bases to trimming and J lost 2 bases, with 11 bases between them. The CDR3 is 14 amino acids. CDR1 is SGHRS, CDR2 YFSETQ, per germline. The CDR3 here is CASSFLPGAYEQYF. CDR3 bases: TGCGCCAGCAGCTTCCTGCCAGGGGCCTACGAGCAGTACTTC.

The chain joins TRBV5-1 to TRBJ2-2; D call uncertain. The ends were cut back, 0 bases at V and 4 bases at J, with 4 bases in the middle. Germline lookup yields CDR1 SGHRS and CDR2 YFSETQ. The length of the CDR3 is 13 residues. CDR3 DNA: TGCGCCAGCAGCTTGGGGGCCACCGGGGAGCTGTTTTTT. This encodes CASSLGATGELFF.

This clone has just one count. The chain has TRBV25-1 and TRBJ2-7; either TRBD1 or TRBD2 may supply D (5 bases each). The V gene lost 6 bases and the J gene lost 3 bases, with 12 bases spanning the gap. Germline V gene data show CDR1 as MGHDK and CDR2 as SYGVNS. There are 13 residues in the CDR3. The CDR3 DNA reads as TGTGCCAGCAGCGTAAGGGGAGTCTACGAGCAGTACTTC. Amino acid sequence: CASSVRGVYEQYF.

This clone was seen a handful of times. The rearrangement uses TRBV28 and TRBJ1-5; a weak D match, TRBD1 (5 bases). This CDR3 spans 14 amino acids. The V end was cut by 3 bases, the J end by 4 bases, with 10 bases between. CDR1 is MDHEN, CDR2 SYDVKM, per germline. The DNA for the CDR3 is TGTGCCAGCAGTTTTTTGGGGCGGAATCAGCCCCAGCATTTT. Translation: CASSFLGRNQPQHF.

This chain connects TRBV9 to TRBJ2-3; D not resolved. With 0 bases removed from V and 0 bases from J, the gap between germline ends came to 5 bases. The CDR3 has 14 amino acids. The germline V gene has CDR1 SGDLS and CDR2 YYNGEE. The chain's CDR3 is CASSVEFSTDTQYF. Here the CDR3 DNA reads TGTGCCAGCAGCGTAGAATTTAGCACAGATACGCAGTATTTT.

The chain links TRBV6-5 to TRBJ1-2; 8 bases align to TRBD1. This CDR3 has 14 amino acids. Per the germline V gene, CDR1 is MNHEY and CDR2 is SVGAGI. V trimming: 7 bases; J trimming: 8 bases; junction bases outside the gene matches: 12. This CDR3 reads CASKYLDREYGYTF. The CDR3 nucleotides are TGTGCCAGCAAATATTTGGACAGGGAATACGGCTACACCTTC.

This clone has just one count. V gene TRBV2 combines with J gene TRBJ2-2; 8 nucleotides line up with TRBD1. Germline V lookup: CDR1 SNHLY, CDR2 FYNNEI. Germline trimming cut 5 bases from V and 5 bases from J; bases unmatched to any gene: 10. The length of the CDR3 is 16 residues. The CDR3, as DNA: TGTGCCAGCAGTTTAACAGGGGGATTAGAAACCGGGGAGCTGTTTTTT. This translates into CASSLTGGLETGELFF.

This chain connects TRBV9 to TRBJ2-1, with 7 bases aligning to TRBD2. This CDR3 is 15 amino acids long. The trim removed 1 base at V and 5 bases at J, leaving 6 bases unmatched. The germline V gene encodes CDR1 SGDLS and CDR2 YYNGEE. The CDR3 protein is CASSVWSGTNNEQFF. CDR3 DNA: TGTGCCAGCAGCGTATGGAGCGGGACCAACAATGAGCAGTTCTTC.

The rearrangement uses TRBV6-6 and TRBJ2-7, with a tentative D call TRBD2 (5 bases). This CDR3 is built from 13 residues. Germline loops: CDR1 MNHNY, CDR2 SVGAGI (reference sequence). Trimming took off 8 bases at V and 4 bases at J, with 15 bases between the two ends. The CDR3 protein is CASSFEGRYEQYF. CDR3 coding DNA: TGTGCCAGCTCCTTCGAGGGAAGGTACGAGCAGTACTTC.

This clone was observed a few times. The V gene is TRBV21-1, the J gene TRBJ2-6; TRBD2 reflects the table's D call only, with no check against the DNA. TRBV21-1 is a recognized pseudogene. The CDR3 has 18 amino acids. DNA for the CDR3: TGTGCCAGCAGTGGGATCCTAGCACAACAAAGTCGGGCCAACGTCCTGACTTTC. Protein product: CASSGILAQQSRANVLTF.

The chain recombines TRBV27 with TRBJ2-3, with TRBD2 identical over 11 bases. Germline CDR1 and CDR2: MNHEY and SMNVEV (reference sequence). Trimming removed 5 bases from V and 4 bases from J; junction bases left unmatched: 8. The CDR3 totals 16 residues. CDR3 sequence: CASSPRLAGRPDTQYF. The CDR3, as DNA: TGTGCCAGCAGTCCGCGACTAGCGGGGAGGCCAGATACGCAGTATTTT.

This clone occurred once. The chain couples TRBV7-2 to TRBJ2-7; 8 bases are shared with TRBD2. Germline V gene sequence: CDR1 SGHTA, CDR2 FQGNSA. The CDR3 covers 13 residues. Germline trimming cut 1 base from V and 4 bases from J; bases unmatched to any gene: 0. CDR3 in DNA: TGTGCCAGCAGCTTAGGACTAGCGTACGAGCAGTACTTC. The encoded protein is CASSLGLAYEQYF.

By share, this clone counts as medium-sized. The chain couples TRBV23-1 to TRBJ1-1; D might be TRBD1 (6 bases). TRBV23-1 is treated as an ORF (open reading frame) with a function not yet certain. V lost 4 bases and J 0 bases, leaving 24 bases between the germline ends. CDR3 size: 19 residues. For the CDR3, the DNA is TGCGCCAGCAGTCTCATTCGGGCCCTCCGCAGGGGCATGAACACTGAAGCTTTCTTT. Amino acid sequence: CASSLIRALRRGMNTEAFF.

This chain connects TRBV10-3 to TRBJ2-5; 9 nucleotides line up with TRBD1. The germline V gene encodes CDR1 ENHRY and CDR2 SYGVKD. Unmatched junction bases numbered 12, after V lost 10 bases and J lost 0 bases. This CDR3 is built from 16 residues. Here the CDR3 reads CATQPGQGKNQETQYF. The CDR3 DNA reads TGTGCCACCCAACCGGGACAGGGTAAAAACCAAGAGACCCAGTACTTC.

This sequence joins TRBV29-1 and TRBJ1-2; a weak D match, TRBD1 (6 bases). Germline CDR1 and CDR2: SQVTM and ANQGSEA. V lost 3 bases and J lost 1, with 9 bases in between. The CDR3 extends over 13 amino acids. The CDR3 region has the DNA TGCAGCGTTGAGCCCAGGGGTAACTATGGCTACACCTTC. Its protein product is CSVEPRGNYGYTF.

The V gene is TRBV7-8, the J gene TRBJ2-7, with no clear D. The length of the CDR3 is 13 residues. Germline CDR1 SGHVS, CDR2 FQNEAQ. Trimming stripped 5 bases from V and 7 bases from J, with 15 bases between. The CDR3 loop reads CASSLDFSREQYF. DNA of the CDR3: TGTGCCAGCAGCCTAGATTTTAGTCGGGAGCAGTACTTC.

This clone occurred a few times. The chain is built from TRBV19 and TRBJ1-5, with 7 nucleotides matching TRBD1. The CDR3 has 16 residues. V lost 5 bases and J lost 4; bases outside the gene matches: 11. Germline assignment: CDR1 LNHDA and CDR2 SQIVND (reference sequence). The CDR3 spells CASSQTGTVTNQPQHF. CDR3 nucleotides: TGTGCCAGTAGTCAGACCGGGACAGTAACAAATCAGCCCCAGCATTTT.

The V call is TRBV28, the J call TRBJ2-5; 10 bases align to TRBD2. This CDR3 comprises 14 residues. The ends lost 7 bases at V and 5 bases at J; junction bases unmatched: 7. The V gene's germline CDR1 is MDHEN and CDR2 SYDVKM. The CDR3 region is CASKLAGLGETQYF. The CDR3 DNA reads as TGTGCCAGCAAACTAGCGGGACTTGGGGAGACCCAGTACTTC.

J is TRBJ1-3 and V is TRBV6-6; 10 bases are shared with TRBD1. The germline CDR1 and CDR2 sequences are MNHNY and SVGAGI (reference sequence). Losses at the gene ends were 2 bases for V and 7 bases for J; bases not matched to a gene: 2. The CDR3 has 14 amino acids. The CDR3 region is CASSYDRGRNTIYF. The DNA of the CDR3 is TGTGCCAGCAGTTACGACAGGGGGCGGAACACCATATATTTT.

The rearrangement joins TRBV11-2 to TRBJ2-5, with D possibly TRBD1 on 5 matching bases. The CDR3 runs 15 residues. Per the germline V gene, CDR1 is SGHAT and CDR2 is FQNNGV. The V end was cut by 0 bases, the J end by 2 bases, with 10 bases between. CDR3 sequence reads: CASSLDGRAQETQYF. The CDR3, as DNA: TGTGCCAGCAGCTTAGATGGCAGGGCTCAAGAGACCCAGTACTTC.